This is a list of T cell receptor beta chains from one sample in a study of OX40 agonist ivuxolimab in advanced cancers. Assay: immunoSEQ multiplex PCR; the TCRdb copy retains only in-frame clones and omits some. The sample contains some 44,000 clones, around 83% of which appear only once. Sample: CD4+ or CD8+ T cells sorted from blood, taken in a trial of the OX40 agonist ivuxolimab. These receptor sequences come from an adult with an advanced solid tumor such as melanoma, head and neck, liver or kidney cancer. The CDR3 runs from the conserved cysteine through the conserved F or W. A D gene is named only where the DNA matches it firmly. Part of the rows lack a size; the others show once, few, many or a class for expanded clones.

V gene,J gene,clone size,D gene,CDR3 DNA,CDR3 protein
TRBV27,TRBJ1-1,once,.,TGTGCCAGCAGTTTTAGGTGGAACACTGAAGCTTTCTTT,CASSFRWNTEAFF
TRBV5-6,TRBJ1-1,.,.,TGTGCCAGCAGCCAACCAGGGTCGTACACTGAAGCTTTCTTT,CASSQPGSYTEAFF
TRBV15,TRBJ1-5,once,.,TGTGCCACCAGCAGAGTAGGGGACCGGATCCGTCAGCCCCAGCATTTT,CATSRVGDRIRQPQHF
TRBV11-2,TRBJ1-5,.,.,TGTGCCAGCAGGTTGACAAGTCGGTGTCTGGGCAATCAGCCCCAGCATTTT,CASRLTSRCLGNQPQHF
TRBV4-1,TRBJ1-6,.,.,TGCGCCAGCAGCCAAGATAGCAGGTTTAATTCACCCCTCCACTTT,CASSQDSRFNSPLHF
TRBV4-2,TRBJ2-2,.,.,TGTGCCAGCAGCCAAGATGAATCCGGGTGGATAGGGAACGCCGGGGAGCTGTTTTTT,CASSQDESGWIGNAGELFF
TRBV29-1,TRBJ2-1,.,.,TGCAGCGTCGAGGACGGAGGGGCGTACAATGAGCAGTTCTTC,CSVEDGGAYNEQFF
TRBV12-5,TRBJ1-2,.,.,TGTGCTAGTGATCAACTCTGGGGCTCGGGCGGCTACACCTTC,CASDQLWGSGGYTF
TRBV12-5,TRBJ1-6,few,TRBD1,TGTGCTAAGCCTCGGACAGGACTAAATTCACCCCTCCACTTT,CAKPRTGLNSPLHF
TRBV5-4,TRBJ1-2,.,TRBD1,TGTGCCAGCAGAGAGGGACAGGGGTTCTACACCTTC,CASREGQGFYTF
TRBV4-1,TRBJ1-1,.,.,TGCGCCAGCAGCCAAGATACCCCTCCACAGGGCCTTCTGAACACTGAAGCTTTCTTT,CASSQDTPPQGLLNTEAFF
TRBV10-3,TRBJ1-2,.,TRBD1,TGTGCCATCAGACCTACAGGGGAATTTGATGGCTACACCTTC,CAIRPTGEFDGYTF
TRBV4-3,TRBJ1-1,.,.,TGCGCCAGCAGCCAAGAGACCACCGTTGGCCTTGAAGCTTTCTTT,CASSQETTVGLEAFF
TRBV4-2,TRBJ1-6,.,TRBD1,TGTGCCAGCAGCCTGCGGACAGGAGATTCACCCCTCCACTTT,CASSLRTGDSPLHF
TRBV28,TRBJ2-5,.,.,TGTGCCAGCAGTTTACCTCCCAGGGGCCCTCAAGAGACCCAGTACTTC,CASSLPPRGPQETQYF
TRBV6-5,TRBJ2-2,.,.,TGTGCCAGCAGTTATACAGCCCCGAACACCGGGGAGCTGTTTTTT,CASSYTAPNTGELFF
TRBV7-2,TRBJ2-3,.,.,TGTGCCAGCAGCTTAATCACAGATACGCAGTATTTT,CASSLITDTQYF
TRBV19,TRBJ1-1,.,.,TGTGCCAGTAGTATAGGGGGGGGCCCGAACACTGAAGCTTTCTTT,CASSIGGGPNTEAFF
TRBV5-8,TRBJ1-6,.,TRBD1,TGTGCCAGCAGCTTACAGGGGTCTAATTCACCCCTCCACTTT,CASSLQGSNSPLHF
TRBV18,TRBJ1-5,.,.,TGTGCCAGCTCACCACCGGGGCCCAATCAGCCCCAGCATTTT,CASSPPGPNQPQHF
TRBV7-2,TRBJ1-1,.,.,TGTGCCAGCAGCCGAGGGACTGAAGCTTTCTTT,CASSRGTEAFF
TRBV6-6,TRBJ2-3,.,.,TGTGCCAGCAGTCCCTTGACAGTTTTCAGCACAGATACGCAGTATTTT,CASSPLTVFSTDTQYF
TRBV4-3,TRBJ1-4,few,.,TGCGCCAGCAGCCCCCAGGGGACTGCAACTAATGAAAAACTGTTTTTT,CASSPQGTATNEKLFF
TRBV6-4,TRBJ1-3,.,.,TGTGCCAGCAGTGACTCGGCAGGGGAATTCTCTGGAAACACCATATATTTT,CASSDSAGEFSGNTIYF
TRBV27,TRBJ2-3,once,.,TGTGCCAGCAGTTTATACGGGGGCACAGATACGCAGTATTTT,CASSLYGGTDTQYF
TRBV6-1,TRBJ1-1,.,.,TGTGCCAGCAGGCAAGGGGAGGAAAACACTGAAGCTTTCTTT,CASRQGEENTEAFF
TRBV28,TRBJ2-3,.,.,TGTGCCAGCAGTTCAGCGTGGGGGGGCAATACAGATACGCAGTATTTT,CASSSAWGGNTDTQYF
TRBV7-9,TRBJ2-5,.,.,TGTGCCAGCAGCTGGCTGTTAGGGGACCTCGGTCGGGGGAAAGAGACCCAGTACTTC,CASSWLLGDLGRGKETQYF
TRBV5-8,TRBJ2-2,.,.,TGTGCCAGCAGCTTGGCCGGTAGGGGCCCAACCGGGGAGCTGTTTTTT,CASSLAGRGPTGELFF
TRBV10-1,TRBJ2-3,.,TRBD2,TGCGCCAGCAGCGGCGGACTAGCGGAGGGCACAGATACGCAGTATTTT,CASSGGLAEGTDTQYF
TRBV11-2,TRBJ2-1,.,.,TGTGCCAGCACCCAATACAATGAGCAGTTCTTC,CASTQYNEQFF
TRBV7-3,TRBJ2-4,.,TRBD2,TGTGCCAGCAGCCCCGCGCCGCGCGGGGCGGGGGAGGGAGCCAAAAACATTCAGTACTTC,CASSPAPRGAGEGAKNIQYF
TRBV25-1,TRBJ2-7,once,.,TGTGCCGCCAAGGGGCCCTACGAGCAGTACTTC,CAAKGPYEQYF
TRBV11-2,TRBJ2-1,.,TRBD1,TGTGCCAGCAGCCATACGGGACAGGGGTTTCGTGAGCAGTTCTTC,CASSHTGQGFREQFF
TRBV4-1,TRBJ1-1,.,.,TGCGCCAGCAGCCAAGGACAGAATGAAGCTTTCTTT,CASSQGQNEAFF
TRBV29-1,TRBJ1-2,.,TRBD1,TGCAGCGTTGACGACAGGGGGGTCTATGGCTACACCTTC,CSVDDRGVYGYTF
TRBV4-2,TRBJ2-7,.,.,TGTGCCAGCAGCCAAGATTTCTCTGCGAGGGTCGAGCAGTACTTC,CASSQDFSARVEQYF
TRBV27,TRBJ2-1,.,TRBD2,TGTGCCAGCTCCCAGCGGGGGGGCCTTGATGAGCAGTTCTTC,CASSQRGGLDEQFF
TRBV23-1,TRBJ1-1,few,.,TGCGCCAGCAGTCAACGTATCTCTACAGGGTCCGGGAACACTGAAGCTTTCTTT,CASSQRISTGSGNTEAFF
TRBV7-6,TRBJ2-5,.,.,TGTGCCAGCAGCTTAGGCCGGGCTAGGGCAGAGACCCAGTACTTC,CASSLGRARAETQYF
TRBV2,TRBJ2-5,.,.,TGTGCCAGCAGCTCAGGGGAAGTGTGGCAAGAGACCCAGTACTTC,CASSSGEVWQETQYF
TRBV9,TRBJ2-1,once,.,TGTGCCAGCAGCCCCCGGGCTTCCAATGAGCAGTTCTTC,CASSPRASNEQFF
TRBV7-9,TRBJ1-4,.,.,TGTGCCAGCAGCTTATGGGCAGGGCGTCCTGAAAAACTGTTTTTT,CASSLWAGRPEKLFF
TRBV7-9,TRBJ2-7,few,.,TGCGCCAGCAGCCCCGCCACAACTAGGAACGAGCAGTACTTC,CASSPATTRNEQYF
TRBV7-7,TRBJ2-2,.,.,TGTGCCAGCAGCTTAGGACAGACCGGGGAGCTGTTTTTT,CASSLGQTGELFF